The table lists the clone carrying this TCR beta chain with a few counts. V was clipped by 2 bases and J by 10 bases, with 8 bases between them. The CDR3 runs to 11 residues. Looked up from germline, CDR1 is SGHTA and CDR2 is FQGNSA. The data were obtained in a study of T-cell memory formation after mild COVID-19. TCRdb passed the 5' RACE reads through MiXCR, listing each CDR3 protein once. The top ten clones hold approximately 40% of a sample with 95,000 to 120,000 distinct CDR3 sequences, approximately 21% of them seen once. This clonotype was sampled from a man aged 18-30 years who had mild COVID-19 (a few samples of this study predate the infection). Cell type and time point are not known. The chain links TRBV7-2 to TRBJ1-2, with D perhaps matching TRBD1 (5 bases). Sequenced material: PBMCs or a T cell subset sorted from them (not recorded which). The DNA for the CDR3 is TGTGCCAGCAGCTTAAGCAGGGACTACACCTTC. Translation gives CASSLSRDYTF.